Listed below are T cell receptor beta chains from one sample, sequenced in a study of blood T cell repertoires in COVID-19. Assay: immunoSEQ multiplex PCR; the TCRdb copy retains only in-frame clones and omits some. The table has around 370,000 clones, 87% seen once. Sequencing input: peripheral blood. The receptor set was obtained from a woman aged 50 to 65 with COVID-19, enrolled during active disease. CDR3s include the opening cysteine and the closing phenylalanine or tryptophan. D genes are given only for firm matches. Clone sizes are given selectively: once, few, many, or a class where the clone is expanded.

V: TRBV7-2; J: TRBJ1-2; size: -; D: -; DNA: TGTGCCAGCAGCTTAGCGGAGAGGGTGCACTACACCTTC; CDR3: CASSLAERVHYTF
V: TRBV5-4; J: TRBJ2-7; size: -; D: TRBD2; DNA: TGTGCCAGCAGCTTGGGATCAAGCGGGAGGAACGACGAGCAGTACTTC; CDR3: CASSLGSSGRNDEQYF
V: TRBV18; J: TRBJ1-1; size: -; D: -; DNA: TGTGCCAGCTCACCCGGGCAGGGTATGAACACTGAAGCTTTCTTT; CDR3: CASSPGQGMNTEAFF
V: TRBV5-6; J: TRBJ2-1; size: once; D: TRBD2; DNA: TGTGCCAGCACCAAGCCGGGACTAGCGGGATGGGGTGAGCAGTTCTTC; CDR3: CASTKPGLAGWGEQFF
V: TRBV18; J: TRBJ1-6; size: -; D: -; DNA: TGTGCCAGCTCACCGATCAGGGATCCTAATTCACCCCTCCACTTT; CDR3: CASSPIRDPNSPLHF
V: TRBV2; J: TRBJ2-2; size: -; D: TRBD2; DNA: TGTGCCAGCATTGGGGGAGGGCGCACCGGGGAGCTGTTTTTT; CDR3: CASIGGGRTGELFF
V: TRBV11-2; J: TRBJ2-7; size: -; D: -; DNA: TGTGCCAGCAGCTTACTCTACGAGCAGTACTTC; CDR3: CASSLLYEQYF
V: TRBV19; J: TRBJ2-1; size: -; D: -; DNA: TGTGCCAGTAGGGCGGGACCCTCCTACAATGAGCAGTTCTTC; CDR3: CASRAGPSYNEQFF
V: TRBV5-1; J: TRBJ2-7; size: -; D: -; DNA: TGCGCCAGCAGCCTAGGGGTGGATAGGTACGAGCAGTACTTC; CDR3: CASSLGVDRYEQYF
V: TRBV7-2; J: TRBJ1-1; size: -; D: -; DNA: TGTGCCAGCAGGCGGACTGTGAACACTGAAGCTTTCTTT; CDR3: CASRRTVNTEAFF
V: TRBV5-1; J: TRBJ2-1; size: -; D: TRBD2; DNA: TGCGCCAGCAGCTTGGTTCGGAGCGGGGGTGGGGATGAGCAGTTCTTC; CDR3: CASSLVRSGGGDEQFF
V: TRBV11-2; J: TRBJ2-1; size: -; D: -; DNA: TGTGCCAGCACCCGAGGACAGAAAACATACAATGAGCAGTTCTTC; CDR3: CASTRGQKTYNEQFF
V: TRBV18; J: TRBJ2-7; size: -; D: -; DNA: TGTGCCAGCTCACCAAGGGCGGTCGGGAACGAGCAGTACTTC; CDR3: CASSPRAVGNEQYF
V: TRBV11-2; J: TRBJ1-4; size: -; D: TRBD1; DNA: TGTGCCAGCAGCTTAGCGGGACAGGGTTTGAGGAAACTGTTTTTT; CDR3: CASSLAGQGLRKLFF
V: TRBV30; J: TRBJ1-6; size: few; D: -; DNA: TGTGCCTGGAGTATCCCCACTACAGGGATTAGAAATTCACCCCTCCACTTT; CDR3: CAWSIPTTGIRNSPLHF
V: TRBV7-6; J: TRBJ2-5; size: -; D: TRBD2; DNA: TGTGCCAGCAGCTTAGCGGTGACTAGCGGGAGAAAGACCCAGTACTTC; CDR3: CASSLAVTSGRKTQYF
V: TRBV6-5; J: TRBJ1-2; size: -; D: -; DNA: TGTGCCAGCAACCCATCCCAGGGGTATGGCTACACCTTC; CDR3: CASNPSQGYGYTF
V: TRBV14; J: TRBJ1-1; size: -; D: TRBD1; DNA: TGTGCCAGCAGCCAAGGACCTGACAGGGAGAACACTGAAGCTTTCTTT; CDR3: CASSQGPDRENTEAFF
V: TRBV6-5; J: TRBJ1-6; size: few; D: -; DNA: TGTGCCAGCTCCCGGGTAGTCTCCTATAATTCACCCCTCCACTTT; CDR3: CASSRVVSYNSPLHF
V: TRBV28; J: TRBJ1-4; size: -; D: TRBD1; DNA: TGTGCCAGCAGACCCCAGGGGGCGTTTTTTGAAAAACTGTTTTTT; CDR3: CASRPQGAFFEKLFF
V: TRBV6-1; J: TRBJ1-1; size: -; D: -; DNA: TGTGCCAGCAGTGATCCGCAGGTTTACACTGAAGCTTTCTTT; CDR3: CASSDPQVYTEAFF
V: TRBV19; J: TRBJ2-1; size: once; D: -; DNA: TGTGCCAGTAACCCGACAGGTTACAATGAGCAGTTCTTC; CDR3: CASNPTGYNEQFF
V: TRBV25-1; J: TRBJ2-1; size: -; D: TRBD1; DNA: TGTGCCAGCAGTCACCCCCAGGGGGCGAATGAGCAGTTCTTC; CDR3: CASSHPQGANEQFF
V: TRBV5-4; J: TRBJ2-7; size: once; D: -; DNA: TGTGCCAGCAGCTTGGCCCCCGCCGGGGAGCAGTACTTC; CDR3: CASSLAPAGEQYF
V: TRBV6-2/TRBV6-3; J: TRBJ2-1; size: -; D: TRBD2; DNA: TGTGCCAGCAGTTACACTAGCGGGTCCTACAATGAGCAGTTCTTC; CDR3: CASSYTSGSYNEQFF
V: TRBV6-5; J: TRBJ1-4; size: -; D: -; DNA: TGTGCCAGCAGTTCCCGCGGGCGGGAGGAAAAACTGTTTTTT; CDR3: CASSSRGREEKLFF
V: TRBV30; J: TRBJ1-5; size: -; D: -; DNA: TGTGCCTGGAGTGGACAGGACTCTCAGCCCCAGCATTTT; CDR3: CAWSGQDSQPQHF
V: TRBV24-1; J: TRBJ2-7; size: -; D: TRBD1; DNA: TGTGCCACCAGTGACCCGACAGGGGGGTACGAGCAGTACTTC; CDR3: CATSDPTGGYEQYF
V: TRBV5-5; J: TRBJ2-1; size: -; D: -; DNA: TGTGCCAGCAGCTCGGAGAAGAGTGAGCAGTTCTTC; CDR3: CASSSEKSEQFF
V: TRBV7-9; J: TRBJ2-2; size: -; D: TRBD2; DNA: TGTGCCAGCCCCCCCCCGGGACTAGCGGTTCCCACCGGGGAGCTGTTTTTT; CDR3: CASPPPGLAVPTGELFF
V: TRBV29-1; J: TRBJ1-5; size: -; D: TRBD1; DNA: TGCAGCGTCGGGACAGGGAGGAATCAGCCCCAGCATTTT; CDR3: CSVGTGRNQPQHF
V: TRBV10-3; J: TRBJ1-4; size: medium-sized; D: -; DNA: TGTGCCATCAGTGAGCGGTCAAATGAAAAACTGTTTTTT; CDR3: CAISERSNEKLFF
V: TRBV30; J: TRBJ1-2; size: -; D: -; DNA: TGTGCCTGGGACGACAGCCCCTATGGCTACACCTTC; CDR3: CAWDDSPYGYTF
V: TRBV6-5; J: TRBJ2-7; size: -; D: TRBD2; DNA: TGTGCCAGCAGTAGCATGGGGGGGGGTTATTACGAGCAGTACTTC; CDR3: CASSSMGGGYYEQYF
V: TRBV5-1; J: TRBJ2-4; size: -; D: -; DNA: TGCGCCAGCAGCTTGGCTGTCATTCAGTACTTC; CDR3: CASSLAVIQYF
V: TRBV28; J: TRBJ2-3; size: -; D: -; DNA: TGTGCCAGCAGTTTAGGGGGGGATACGCAGTATTTT; CDR3: CASSLGGDTQYF
V: TRBV6-5; J: TRBJ2-7; size: once; D: -; DNA: TGTGCCAGCAGTTATATCCTCACTCCCAACGAGCAGTACTTC; CDR3: CASSYILTPNEQYF
V: TRBV3-1/TRBV3-2; J: TRBJ1-1; size: -; D: TRBD1; DNA: TGTGCCAGCAGACCCACAGGGGCCCTGAACACTGAAGCTTTCTTT; CDR3: CASRPTGALNTEAFF
V: TRBV5-6; J: TRBJ2-5; size: -; D: TRBD2; DNA: TGTGCCAGCAGCCCCCCGGGGGGAGAGACCCAGTACTTC; CDR3: CASSPPGGETQYF
V: TRBV19; J: TRBJ1-3; size: -; D: TRBD1; DNA: TGTGCCAGTAGCCCGACAGGGTTGTCGTTCGGAAACACCATATATTTT; CDR3: CASSPTGLSFGNTIYF
V: TRBV12-5; J: TRBJ1-5; size: once; D: TRBD1; DNA: TGTGCTAGTGGGCCGGGACAGGCAAATCAGCCCCAGCATTTT; CDR3: CASGPGQANQPQHF